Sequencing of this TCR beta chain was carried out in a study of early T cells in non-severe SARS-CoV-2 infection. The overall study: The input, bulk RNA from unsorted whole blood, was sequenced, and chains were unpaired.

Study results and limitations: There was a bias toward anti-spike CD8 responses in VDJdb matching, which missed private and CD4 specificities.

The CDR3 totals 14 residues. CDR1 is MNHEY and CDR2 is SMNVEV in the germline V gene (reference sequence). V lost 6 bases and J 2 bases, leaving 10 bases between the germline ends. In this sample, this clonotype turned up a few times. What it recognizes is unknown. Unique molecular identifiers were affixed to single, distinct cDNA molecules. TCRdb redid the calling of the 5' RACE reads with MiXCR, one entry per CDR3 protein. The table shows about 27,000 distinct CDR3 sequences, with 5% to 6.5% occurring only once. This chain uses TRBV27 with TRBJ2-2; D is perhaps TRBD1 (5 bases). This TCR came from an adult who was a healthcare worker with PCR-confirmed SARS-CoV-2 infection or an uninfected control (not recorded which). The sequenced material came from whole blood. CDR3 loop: CASSPQENTGELFF. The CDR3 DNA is TGTGCCAGCAGCCCACAGGAAAACACCGGGGAGCTGTTTTTT.